The clone carrying this TCR beta chain has more than one count but fewer than ten. Profiling relied on immunoSEQ multiplex PCR, and the TCRdb table lists in-frame clones only, not all of them. Among about 140,000 clones, 80% were seen once, and the ten largest hold over 4%. The data were obtained in a study of blood T cell repertoires in COVID-19. Looking at the study overall: The study drew acute and convalescent COVID-19 samples from the United States, Italy and Spain.

CDR1 is KGHSH, CDR2 LQKENI, per germline. The V gene end was trimmed by 1 base and the J gene end by 0 bases; junction bases not matched to a gene: 10. The CDR3 spans 19 residues. The origin of this receptor is a woman between 50 and 59 years old with acute or convalescent COVID-19. V gene TRBV18 combines with J gene TRBJ2-1; 9 bases are shared with TRBD2. What was sequenced was peripheral blood. Here the CDR3 reads CASSPQEMSGGSSYNEQFF. CDR3 DNA sequence: TGTGCCAGCTCACCACAGGAGATGAGCGGGGGGAGCTCCTACAATGAGCAGTTCTTC.